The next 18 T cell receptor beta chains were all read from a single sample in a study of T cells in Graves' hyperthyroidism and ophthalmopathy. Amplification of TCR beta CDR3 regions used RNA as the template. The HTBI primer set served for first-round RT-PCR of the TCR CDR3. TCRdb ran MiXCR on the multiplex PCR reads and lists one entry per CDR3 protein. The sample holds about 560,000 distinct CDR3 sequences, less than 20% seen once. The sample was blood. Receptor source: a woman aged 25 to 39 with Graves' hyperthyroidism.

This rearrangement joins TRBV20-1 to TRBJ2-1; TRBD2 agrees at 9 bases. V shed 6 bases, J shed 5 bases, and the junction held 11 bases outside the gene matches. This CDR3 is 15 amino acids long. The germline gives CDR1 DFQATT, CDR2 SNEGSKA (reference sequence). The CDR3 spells CSARLAVVVNNEQFF. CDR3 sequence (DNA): TGCAGTGCGAGACTAGCGGTTGTTGTAAACAATGAGCAGTTCTTC.

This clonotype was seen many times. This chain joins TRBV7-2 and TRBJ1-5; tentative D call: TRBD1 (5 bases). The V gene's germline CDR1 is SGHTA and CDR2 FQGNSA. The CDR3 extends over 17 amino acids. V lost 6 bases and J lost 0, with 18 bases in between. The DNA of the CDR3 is TGTGCCAGCAGACATCCTAAGGGGCATTATAGCAATCAGCCCCAGCATTTT. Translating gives CASRHPKGHYSNQPQHF.

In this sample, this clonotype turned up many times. The CDR3 DNA is TGTGCCAGCAGCCACAGCGGGAGCCCCTACGAGCAGTACTTC. Its protein is CASSHSGSPYEQYF. J is TRBJ2-7 and V is TRBV11-3; the match to TRBD2 covers 8 bases. The CDR3 consists of 14 residues. With V trimmed by 5 bases and J by 2 bases, 5 bases remained unmatched. Germline V lookup: CDR1 SGHNT, CDR2 YENEEA.

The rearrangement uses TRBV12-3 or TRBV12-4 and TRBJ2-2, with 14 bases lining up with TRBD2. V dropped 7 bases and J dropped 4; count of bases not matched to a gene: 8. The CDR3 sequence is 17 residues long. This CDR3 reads CASTPGLAGAGTGELFF. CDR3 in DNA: TGTGCCAGCACCCCGGGACTAGCGGGAGCGGGCACCGGGGAGCTGTTTTTT.

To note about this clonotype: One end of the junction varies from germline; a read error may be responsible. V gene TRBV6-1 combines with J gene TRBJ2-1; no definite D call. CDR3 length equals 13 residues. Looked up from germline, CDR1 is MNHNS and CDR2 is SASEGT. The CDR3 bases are TGTGCCAACAGTGACACCTCCCGCAATGAGCAGTTCTTC. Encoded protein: CANSDTSRNEQFF.

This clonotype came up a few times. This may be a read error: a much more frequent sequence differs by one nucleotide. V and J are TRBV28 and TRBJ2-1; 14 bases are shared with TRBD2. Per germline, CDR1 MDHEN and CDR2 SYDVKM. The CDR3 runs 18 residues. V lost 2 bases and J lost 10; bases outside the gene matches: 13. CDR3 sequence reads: CASSLGGLAGVKANEQFF. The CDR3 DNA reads TGTGCCAGCAGTTTAGGGGGACTAGCGGGAGTTAAGGCGAACGAGCAGTTCTTC.

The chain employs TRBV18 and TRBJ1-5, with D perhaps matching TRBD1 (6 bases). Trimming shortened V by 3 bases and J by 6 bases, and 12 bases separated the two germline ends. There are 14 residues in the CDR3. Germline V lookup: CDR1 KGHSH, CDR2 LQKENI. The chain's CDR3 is CASSPNQGGQPQHF. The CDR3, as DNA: TGTGCCAGCTCACCTAATCAAGGGGGTCAGCCCCAGCATTTT.

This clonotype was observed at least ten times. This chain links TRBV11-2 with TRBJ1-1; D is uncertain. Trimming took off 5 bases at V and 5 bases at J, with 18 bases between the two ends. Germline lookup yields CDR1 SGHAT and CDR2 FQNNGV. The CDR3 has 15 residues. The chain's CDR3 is CASSPTPTKGTEAFF. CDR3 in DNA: TGTGCCAGCAGCCCGACCCCAACAAAGGGTACTGAAGCTTTCTTT.

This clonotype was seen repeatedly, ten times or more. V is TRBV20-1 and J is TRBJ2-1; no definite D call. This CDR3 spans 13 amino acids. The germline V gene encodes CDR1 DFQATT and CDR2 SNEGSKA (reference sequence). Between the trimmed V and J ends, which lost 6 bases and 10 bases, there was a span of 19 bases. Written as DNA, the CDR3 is TGCAGTGCCACCACGAATAGAGTAGTAGAGCAGTTCTTC. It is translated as CSATTNRVVEQFF.

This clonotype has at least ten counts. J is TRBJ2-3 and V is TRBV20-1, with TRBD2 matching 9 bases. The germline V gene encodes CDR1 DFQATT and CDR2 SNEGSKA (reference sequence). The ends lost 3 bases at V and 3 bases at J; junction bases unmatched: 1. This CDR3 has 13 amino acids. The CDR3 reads CSASSGRTDTQYF. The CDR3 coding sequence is TGCAGTGCTAGTAGCGGGAGAACAGATACGCAGTATTTT.

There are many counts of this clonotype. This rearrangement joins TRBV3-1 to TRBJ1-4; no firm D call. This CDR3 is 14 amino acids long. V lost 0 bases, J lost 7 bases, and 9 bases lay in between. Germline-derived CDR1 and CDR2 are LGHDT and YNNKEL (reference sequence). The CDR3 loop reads CASSQDRVSEKLFF. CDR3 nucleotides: TGTGCCAGCAGCCAAGATCGTGTCAGTGAAAAACTGTTTTTT. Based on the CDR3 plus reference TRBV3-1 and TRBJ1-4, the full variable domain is DTAVSQTPKYLVTQMGNDKSIKCEQNLGHDTMYWYKQDSKKFLKIMFSYNNKELIINETVPNRFSPKSPDKAHLNLHINSLELGDSAVYFCASSQDRVSEKLFFGSGTQLSVL.

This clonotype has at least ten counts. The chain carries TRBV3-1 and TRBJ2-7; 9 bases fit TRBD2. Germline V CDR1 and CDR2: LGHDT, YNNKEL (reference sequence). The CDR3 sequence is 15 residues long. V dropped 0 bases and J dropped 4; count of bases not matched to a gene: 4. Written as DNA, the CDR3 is TGTGCCAGCAGCCAAGAAATAGCGGGAGATTACGAGCAGTACTTC. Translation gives CASSQEIAGDYEQYF.

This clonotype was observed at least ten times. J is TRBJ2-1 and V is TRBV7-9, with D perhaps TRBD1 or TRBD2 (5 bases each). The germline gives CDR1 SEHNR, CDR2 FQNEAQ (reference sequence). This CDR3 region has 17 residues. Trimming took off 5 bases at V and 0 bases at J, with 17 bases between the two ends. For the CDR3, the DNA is TGTGCCAGCAGCCAGACCCGGGGCCCGTCCTCCTACAATGAGCAGTTCTTC. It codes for CASSQTRGPSSYNEQFF.

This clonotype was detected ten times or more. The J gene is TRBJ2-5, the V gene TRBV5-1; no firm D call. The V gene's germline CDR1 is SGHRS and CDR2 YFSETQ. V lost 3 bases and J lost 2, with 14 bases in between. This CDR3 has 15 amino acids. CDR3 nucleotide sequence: TGCGCCAGCAGCTCGATTCCGGGCCCACAAGAGACCCAGTACTTC. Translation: CASSSIPGPQETQYF.

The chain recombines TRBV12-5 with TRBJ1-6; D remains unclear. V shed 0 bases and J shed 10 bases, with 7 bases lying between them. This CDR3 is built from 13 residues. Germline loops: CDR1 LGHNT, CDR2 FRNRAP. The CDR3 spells CASGLVRGSPLHF. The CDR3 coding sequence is TGTGCTAGTGGTTTGGTACGGGGATCACCCCTCCACTTT.

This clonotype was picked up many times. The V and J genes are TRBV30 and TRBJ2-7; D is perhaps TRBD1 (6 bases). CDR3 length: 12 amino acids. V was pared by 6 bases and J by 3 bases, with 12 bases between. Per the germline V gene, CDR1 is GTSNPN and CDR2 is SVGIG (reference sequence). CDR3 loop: CACQQGIYEQYF. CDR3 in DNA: TGTGCCTGCCAACAGGGCATCTACGAGCAGTACTTC.

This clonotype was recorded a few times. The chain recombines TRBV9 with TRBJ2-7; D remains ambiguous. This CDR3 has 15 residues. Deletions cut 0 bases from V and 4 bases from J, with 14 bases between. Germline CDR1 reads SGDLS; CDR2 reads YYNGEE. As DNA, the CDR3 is TGTGCCAGCAGCGTAGCGGCAGGTGGTCGTTACGAGCAGTACTTC. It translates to CASSVAAGGRYEQYF.

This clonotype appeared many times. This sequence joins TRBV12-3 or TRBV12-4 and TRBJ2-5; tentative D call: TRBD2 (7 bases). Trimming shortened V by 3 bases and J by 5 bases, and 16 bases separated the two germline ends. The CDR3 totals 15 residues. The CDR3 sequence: CASSLREQGGETQYF. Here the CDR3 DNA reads TGTGCCAGCAGTTTGCGTGAACAGGGAGGGGAGACCCAGTACTTC.